The 14 T cell receptor beta chains below were found in one sample sequenced in a study of T cell responses to AZD1222 COVID-19 vaccine. Measured with immunoSEQ multiplex PCR; TCRdb has only the in-frame clones, and not every one. This table has approximately 150,000 clones, approximately 86% appearing once. Source: peripheral blood, taken 28 days after the second AZD1222 dose. These receptors were collected from an adult who received the AZD1222 COVID-19 vaccine.

The chain combines TRBV4-2 with TRBJ1-5, with 7 bases that match TRBD1. V gave up 5 bases and J gave up 2 bases; unmatched junction bases: 6. The germline gives CDR1 LGHNA, CDR2 YNFKEQ. The CDR3 extends over 15 amino acids. The chain's CDR3 is CASSVTGDGNQPQHF. CDR3 nucleotides: TGTGCCAGCAGCGTAACAGGGGATGGCAATCAGCCCCAGCATTTT.

The chain uses TRBV10-2 and TRBJ1-5; D is undetermined. Germline V gene sequence: CDR1 WSHSY, CDR2 SAAADI. The germline V and J ends were trimmed by 0 bases and 5 bases, with 11 bases remaining between them. CDR3 length equals 15 residues. The CDR3 loop is CASSESMGMHQPQHF. CDR3 coding DNA: TGCGCCAGCAGTGAGTCGATGGGGATGCATCAGCCCCAGCATTTT.

The rearrangement links TRBV7-9 to TRBJ1-3, with D possibly matching TRBD1 (5 bases). The CDR3 loop spans 15 amino acids. Germline assignment: CDR1 SEHNR and CDR2 FQNEAQ (reference sequence). V was pared by 4 bases and J by 3 bases, with 13 bases between. CDR3 sequence reads: CASSYDRDGGNTIYF. CDR3 nucleotides: TGTGCCAGCAGCTACGACCGGGACGGTGGAAACACCATATATTTT.

CDR3 sequence reads: CAWSVLFGQAFF. DNA of the CDR3: TGTGCCTGGAGTGTACTTTTTGGGCAAGCTTTCTTT. The chain joins TRBV30 to TRBJ1-1; D gene uncertain. V lost 0 bases, J lost 9 bases, and 11 bases lay in between. Germline CDR1 and CDR2: GTSNPN and SVGIG (reference sequence). CDR3 size: 12 residues.

About this clone itself: Other DNA sequences within the sample encode an identical CDR3. The CDR3 loop reads CASSLKGYGYTF. CDR3 DNA sequence: TGTGCCAGCAGTTTGAAGGGTTATGGCTACACCTTC. The rearrangement joins TRBV12-3 or TRBV12-4 to TRBJ1-2; D ambiguous. The CDR3 is 12 amino acids. Between the trimmed V and J ends, which lost 3 bases and 5 bases, there was a span of 7 bases.

V gene TRBV7-8 combines with J gene TRBJ1-1, with D uncertain. Germline CDR1 reads SGHVS; CDR2 reads FQNEAQ. V was shortened by 2 bases and J by 2 bases, with 9 bases between the two germline ends. CDR3 size: 14 residues. The CDR3 bases are TGTGCCAGCAGCTTATACAGACCTAACACTGAAGCTTTCTTT. Encoded protein: CASSLYRPNTEAFF. The whole variable domain, remainder taken from reference TRBV7-8 and TRBJ1-1, is GAGVSQSPRYKVAKRGQDVALRCDPISGHVSLFWYQQALGQGPEFLTYFQNEAQLDKSGLPSDRFFAERPEGSVSTLKIQRTQQEDSAVYLCASSLYRPNTEAFFGQGTRLTVV.

This chain links TRBV9 with TRBJ1-2, with a tentative D call TRBD1 (6 bases). Germline assignment: CDR1 SGDLS and CDR2 YYNGEE. There are 13 residues in the CDR3. Trimming took off 7 bases at V and 6 bases at J, with 16 bases between the two ends. The CDR3 sequence: CASQGPAIDGYTF. In nucleotides, the CDR3 is TGTGCCAGCCAGGGGCCGGCAATTGATGGCTACACCTTC.

The rearrangement links TRBV27 to TRBJ1-2; D ambiguous. V lost 6 bases, J lost 0 bases, and 5 bases lay in between. The CDR3 totals 12 residues. The germline V gene has CDR1 MNHEY and CDR2 SMNVEV (reference sequence). The CDR3 sequence is CASRQANYGYTF. In DNA, the CDR3 is TGTGCCAGCAGGCAAGCTAACTATGGCTACACCTTC.

The J gene is TRBJ1-2, the V gene TRBV28; D uncertain. The CDR3 extends over 14 amino acids. Germline CDR1 reads MDHEN; CDR2 reads SYDVKM. Trimming removed 2 bases from V and 6 bases from J, with 13 bases in between. The CDR3 reads CASSLLGGYDGYTF. Written as DNA, the CDR3 is TGTGCCAGCAGTTTACTGGGCGGGTATGATGGCTACACCTTC.

The chain recombines TRBV10-3 with TRBJ2-4, with a tentative D call TRBD1 (7 bases). Germline values: CDR1 ENHRY, CDR2 SYGVKD. This CDR3 has 16 amino acids. Trimming left V 11 bases short and J 5 bases short, with 25 bases between. CDR3 loop: CAPGGKGAIFENIQYF. CDR3 DNA: TGTGCCCCCGGGGGAAAGGGGGCAATTTTTGAAAACATTCAGTACTTC.

The rearrangement links TRBV9 to TRBJ2-1; 12 bases agree with TRBD2. The CDR3 totals 15 residues. V shed 3 bases and J 6 bases; nucleotides not matched to a gene: 4. Germline V CDR1 and CDR2: SGDLS, YYNGEE. The CDR3 nucleotides read TGTGCCAGCAGCGCTGGACTAGCGGGGTTCAATGAGCAGTTCTTC. Its protein is CASSAGLAGFNEQFF.

This chain uses TRBV6-1 with TRBJ1-2; 7 nucleotides agree with TRBD1. The V and J ends lost 5 bases and 2 bases, in that order; junction bases with no gene match: 2. Germline CDR1 is MNHNS and CDR2 is SASEGT. The CDR3 is 13 amino acids. The chain's CDR3 is CASSLDRNYGYTF. The CDR3 DNA follows: TGTGCCAGCAGTTTGGACAGGAACTATGGCTACACCTTC.

V and J are TRBV19 and TRBJ1-5; no definite D call. Germline V gives CDR1 LNHDA, CDR2 SQIVND (reference sequence). V was trimmed by 5 bases and J by 2 bases, leaving 28 bases between them. The CDR3 spans 20 residues. The CDR3 DNA sequence: TGTGCCAGTAGTCACCCCCCGGGAAGGAGGAGGTCTATGGGCAATCAGCCCCAGCATTTT. This gives the protein CASSHPPGRRRSMGNQPQHF. The variable domain in full, completed from reference TRBV19 and TRBJ1-5, reads DGGITQSPKYLFRKEGQNVTLSCEQNLNHDAMYWYRQDPGQGLRLIYYSQIVNDFQKGDIAEGYSVSREKKESFPLTVTSAQKNPTAFYLCASSHPPGRRRSMGNQPQHFGDGTRLSIL.

The genes are TRBV30 and TRBJ1-2, with D tentatively TRBD1 (6 bases). Germline V gene data show CDR1 as GTSNPN and CDR2 as SVGIG (reference sequence). The CDR3 loop spans 14 amino acids. Trimming cost V 4 bases and J 6 bases, with 18 bases left between them. CDR3 sequence (DNA): TGTGCCTGGACGAGGGGGGGCGTTTGGGATGGCTACACCTTC. It specifies CAWTRGGVWDGYTF.